The clone carrying this T cell receptor (beta chain) was counted once. These data belong to a study of blood T cell repertoires in COVID-19. The table came from immunoSEQ multiplex PCR; TCRdb's copy has only in-frame clones and leaves some out. The table includes about 140,000 clones, about three quarters detected once. The CDR3 covers 14 residues. V was clipped by 8 bases and J by 3 bases; unmatched bases: 9. The V gene's germline CDR1 is LNHDA and CDR2 SQIVND (reference sequence). The clonotype was recovered from a man aged 45 to 65 with acute or convalescent COVID-19. The rearrangement joins TRBV19 to TRBJ2-7; 8 bases align to TRBD1. The sequencing sample was made of peripheral blood. The CDR3 sequence: CASHDRGANYEQYF. Written as DNA, the CDR3 is TGTGCCAGTCACGACAGGGGCGCAAACTACGAGCAGTACTTC.